The 18 T cell receptor beta chains reported below all come from one sample, sequenced in a study of post-analysis software for immune sequencing data. TCR beta cDNA libraries had unique molecular identifiers. A single record per CDR3 protein comes from TCRdb applying MiXCR to the PCR reads. The sample shows about 540,000 distinct CDR3 sequences, approximately 34% of them seen only once. Notes on the study in general: Roughly 5 TRBV segments (TRBV5-6, TRBV5-1 and TRBV20-1 among them) occurred more frequently in patients than in controls.

Their antigens are not known. Material: blood. These receptors all come from a girl aged 2-17 years with multiple sclerosis.

This clonotype has just a few counts. The chain carries TRBV20-1 and TRBJ2-3, with 7 bases identical to TRBD2. Germline V gene lookup returns CDR1 DFQATT and CDR2 SNEGSKA (reference sequence). V shed 8 bases and J 4 bases; nucleotides not matched to a gene: 18. The CDR3 has 16 residues. The CDR3 region has the DNA TGCAGTCATCTCCCAGCGGGGACGGGTGAGGCAGATACGCAGTATTTT. It specifies CSHLPAGTGEADTQYF.

The chain has TRBV7-7 and TRBJ1-5; D is unclear. The ends were cut back, 6 bases at V and 3 bases at J, with 9 bases in the middle. The germline V gene has CDR1 SSHAT and CDR2 FNYEAQ (reference sequence). The CDR3 has 13 residues. CDR3 sequence reads: CASSSDFNQPQHF. The CDR3 DNA reads TGTGCCAGCAGTTCGGACTTCAATCAGCCCCAGCATTTT.

Of note for this clonotype: A read error may explain this, as a much larger clone is one base away. The chain links TRBV4-2 to TRBJ2-7, with 13 bases aligning to TRBD2. The CDR3 is 15 residues long. Germline trimming cut 8 bases from V and 7 bases from J; bases unmatched to any gene: 11. Germline V gives CDR1 LGHNA, CDR2 YNFKEQ. The CDR3 nucleotides are TGTGCCAGCGGCCTGGGACTAGCGGGGAATATGGAGCAGTACTTC. Translation: CASGLGLAGNMEQYF.

Of note for this clonotype: A much larger clone is a single base away; this may be a read error. Likely a read error: the CDR3 ends without its conserved phenylalanine or tryptophan. This chain connects TRBV7-2 to TRBJ2-3, with 10 bases aligning to TRBD2. After removal of 4 bases from V and 1 base from J, the junction contained 5 bases not matched to a gene. The germline gives CDR1 SGHTA, CDR2 FQGNSA. The CDR3 is made up of 16 amino acids. Here the CDR3 reads CASSYTSGVGTDTQYL. The CDR3 DNA sequence: TGTGCCAGCAGCTATACTAGCGGGGTTGGCACAGATACGCAGTATTTG.

V gene TRBV10-3 combines with J gene TRBJ2-2, with 10 bases identical to TRBD1. V lost 5 bases to trimming and J lost 4 bases; unmatched junction nucleotides: 4. The CDR3 consists of 15 residues. Germline loops: CDR1 ENHRY, CDR2 SYGVKD. The CDR3 region has the DNA TGTGCCATCAGTCCAGGGACAGGGGCCACCGGGGAGCTGTTTTTT. Its protein is CAISPGTGATGELFF.

The rearrangement joins TRBV20-1 to TRBJ2-5, with D perhaps given as TRBD1 or TRBD2 (7 bases each). The CDR3 is made up of 15 amino acids. Trimming left V 8 bases short and J 4 bases short, with 23 bases between. Germline CDR1 is DFQATT and CDR2 is SNEGSKA (reference sequence). The DNA of the CDR3 is TGCAGTCACACCCCTAGACAGGGACTAAGAGAGACCCAGTACTTC. Encoded protein: CSHTPRQGLRETQYF.

This clonotype was seen only a few times. V gene TRBV18 combines with J gene TRBJ2-1, with D uncertain. Germline V lookup: CDR1 KGHSH, CDR2 LQKENI. The CDR3 covers 15 residues. The ends were cut back, 0 bases at V and 5 bases at J, with 11 bases in the middle. CDR3 residues: CASSPPSRPDNEQFF. CDR3 DNA: TGTGCCAGCTCACCACCTTCCCGGCCTGACAATGAGCAGTTCTTC.

The V and J genes are TRBV7-2 and TRBJ2-3; perhaps TRBD1 as D (5 bases). Germline V lookup: CDR1 SGHTA, CDR2 FQGNSA. Trimming shortened V by 2 bases and J by 0 bases, and 12 bases separated the two germline ends. The CDR3 consists of 16 residues. Here the CDR3 reads CASSLYVTASTDTQYF. In DNA, the CDR3 is TGTGCCAGCAGCTTATATGTGACAGCTAGCACAGATACGCAGTATTTT.

The chain combines TRBV20-1 with TRBJ2-3; no clear D gene. V lost 8 bases, J lost 0 bases, and 21 bases lay in between. The CDR3 contains 16 residues. Germline-derived CDR1 and CDR2 are DFQATT and SNEGSKA (reference sequence). The CDR3 DNA follows: TGCAGTTTCTCCGACCGACGGCGGTTCAGCACAGATACGCAGTATTTT. Protein: CSFSDRRRFSTDTQYF.

V usage is TRBV20-1 and J usage is TRBJ1-2; 9 positions match TRBD1. There are 16 residues in the CDR3. Germline V gene lookup returns CDR1 DFQATT and CDR2 SNEGSKA (reference sequence). The trim removed 3 bases at V and 0 bases at J, leaving 8 bases unmatched. For the CDR3, the DNA is TGCAGTGCTAGGGGGACAGGGCCAACTACTAACTATGGCTACACCTTC. Protein product: CSARGTGPTTNYGYTF.

This chain connects TRBV5-1 to TRBJ2-1, with 12 bases identical to TRBD2. With 3 bases clipped from V and 6 bases from J, the junction kept 4 bases outside the gene matches. The germline V gene encodes CDR1 SGHRS and CDR2 YFSETQ. This CDR3 is built from 15 residues. CDR3 amino acids: CASSWTSGVSNEQFF. The CDR3 nucleotides are TGCGCCAGCAGCTGGACTAGCGGGGTCTCCAATGAGCAGTTCTTC.

The J gene is TRBJ2-7, the V gene TRBV20-1; D is ambiguous. Trimming stripped 6 bases from V and 12 bases from J, with 21 bases between. This CDR3 region has 12 residues. Germline V gene lookup returns CDR1 DFQATT and CDR2 SNEGSKA (reference sequence). CDR3 residues: CSAQPLQNIRYF. CDR3 sequence (DNA): TGCAGTGCCCAGCCCCTCCAAAACATTCGGTACTTC.

This clonotype has a handful of counts. V gene TRBV7-2 combines with J gene TRBJ2-1; the D is unclear. Deletions cut 5 bases from V and 15 bases from J, with 20 bases between. The CDR3 contains 13 residues. CDR1 is SGHTA and CDR2 is FQGNSA in the germline V gene. CDR3 protein: CASSLPATSARFF. In nucleotides, the CDR3 is TGTGCCAGCAGCCTACCGGCCACTTCCGCTCGGTTCTTC.

CDR3 sequence: CASTLGAGRYGYTF. CDR3 coding DNA: TGTGCCAGCACCCTCGGGGCGGGGCGATATGGCTACACCTTC. This chain connects TRBV12-3 or TRBV12-4 to TRBJ1-2, with a weak D call TRBD1 (5 bases). Deletions cut 7 bases from V and 5 bases from J, with 17 bases between. CDR3 length: 14 amino acids.

In this sample, this clonotype turned up a few times. J is TRBJ2-3 and V is TRBV6-5, with TRBD1 identical over 10 bases. CDR1 MNHEY and CDR2 SVGAGI come from the germline V gene. This CDR3 region has 14 residues. With V trimmed by 8 bases and J by 5 bases, 7 bases remained unmatched. The CDR3: CASGDRGRIDTQYF. The CDR3 region has the DNA TGTGCCAGCGGGGACAGGGGACGGATAGATACGCAGTATTTT.

This clonotype was found a few times. This chain joins TRBV3-1 and TRBJ2-5, with TRBD2 as a possible D gene (6 bases). The V end lost 4 bases, the J end lost 1 base, and 16 bases lay between the germline ends. The CDR3 runs to 16 residues. Per germline, CDR1 LGHDT and CDR2 YNNKEL (reference sequence). In DNA, the CDR3 is TGTGCCAGCAGCCCCCGGCGGGGCGAACCCCAAGAGACCCAGTACTTC. Its protein product is CASSPRRGEPQETQYF.

The chain carries TRBV12-3 or TRBV12-4 and TRBJ2-1, with 7 bases lining up with TRBD2. Trimming removed 4 bases from V and 3 bases from J; junction bases left unmatched: 3. This CDR3 is 14 amino acids long. The CDR3 DNA reads as TGTGCCAGCAGTTCCCTAGCGGTCTACAATGAGCAGTTCTTC. It translates to CASSSLAVYNEQFF.

This chain joins TRBV5-1 and TRBJ2-7; D ambiguous. The CDR3 length is 11 residues. Trimming took off 3 bases at V and 11 bases at J, with 12 bases between the two ends. Looked up from germline, CDR1 is SGHRS and CDR2 is YFSETQ. This CDR3 is CASSSDGIEYF. The CDR3 DNA reads as TGCGCCAGCAGCTCGGATGGGATTGAGTACTTC.